Shown below are 7 T cell receptor beta chains from a single sample sequenced in a study of cytomegalovirus exposure and HLA in healthy donors. Clones were sequenced by immunoSEQ multiplex PCR, and TCRdb holds only the in-frame ones, with some missing. The table includes approximately 150,000 clones, over 80% detected once. Input material: PBMCs. These receptors originate from a man under 40 in good health and CMV-seropositive.

The V gene is TRBV9, the J gene TRBJ1-2; tentatively, D is TRBD1 (6 bases). CDR1 and CDR2 (germline): SGDLS, YYNGEE. CDR3 size: 16 residues. V lost 0 bases to trimming and J lost 4 bases, with 16 bases between them. For the CDR3, the DNA is TGTGCCAGCAGCGTAGAGGTTCAGGGGAATGGCTATGGCTACACCTTC. It codes for CASSVEVQGNGYGYTF.

The rearrangement joins TRBV2 to TRBJ2-1; 10 bases agree with TRBD2. The ends lost 7 bases at V and 3 bases at J; junction bases unmatched: 9. This CDR3 is 16 amino acids long. Germline lookup yields CDR1 SNHLY and CDR2 FYNNEI. The CDR3 reads CASNPVLAGDYNEQFF. In nucleotides, the CDR3 is TGTGCCAGCAACCCTGTCCTAGCGGGGGACTACAATGAGCAGTTCTTC.

The J gene is TRBJ2-7, the V gene TRBV2; 16 positions agree with TRBD2. Germline loops: CDR1 SNHLY, CDR2 FYNNEI. This CDR3 comprises 17 residues. With 6 bases clipped from V and 6 bases from J, the junction kept 11 bases outside the gene matches. CDR3 sequence (DNA): TGTGCCAGCAGGGGGACTAGCGGGGGGGCCGTCGTAAGCGAGCAGTACTTC. Residues: CASRGTSGGAVVSEQYF.

The sample holds one count of this clone. The V call is TRBV7-9, the J call TRBJ2-7, with TRBD1 matching 7 bases. The CDR3 has 14 residues. Germline CDR1 and CDR2: SEHNR and FQNEAQ (reference sequence). Unmatched junction bases numbered 8, after V lost 5 bases and J lost 4 bases. CDR3 nucleotides: TGTGCCAGCAGCCCCCGGGACAGCCTTTACGAGCAGTACTTC. Protein sequence: CASSPRDSLYEQYF.

The rearrangement uses TRBV5-4 and TRBJ1-6; no clear D gene. The CDR3 totals 12 residues. Germline-derived CDR1 and CDR2 are SGHNT and YYREEE (reference sequence). Between the trimmed V and J ends, which lost 0 bases and 10 bases, there was a span of 5 bases. For the CDR3, the DNA is TGTGCCAGCAGCTTGGGAGAGTCACCCCTCCACTTT. It encodes CASSLGESPLHF.

The J gene is TRBJ2-1, the V gene TRBV2, with TRBD2 matching 11 bases. With 7 bases clipped from V and 13 bases from J, the junction kept 6 bases outside the gene matches. The CDR3 runs 12 residues. CDR1 is SNHLY, CDR2 FYNNEI, per germline. The CDR3 DNA reads TGTGCCAGCACCCTGACTAGCGGGGAACAGTTCTTC. Translating it yields CASTLTSGEQFF.

The table lists this clone with many counts. A junction end diverges from the germline sequence, so it may reflect a read error. The CDR3 loop reads CASSLQPGNADTQYF. CDR3 in DNA: TGTGCTAGCAGCTTACAGCCCGGGAATGCAGATACGCAGTATTTT. The chain has TRBV7-7 and TRBJ2-3, with D maybe TRBD2 (5 bases). CDR1 and CDR2 (germline): SSHAT, FNYEAQ (reference sequence). This CDR3 region has 15 residues.